These 8 T cell receptor beta chains came from one sample sequenced in a study of T cells after yellow fever vaccination. One entry per CDR3 protein, called by TCRdb with MiXCR from the 5' RACE reads. The table lists more than 300,000 distinct CDR3 sequences, about 10% of them singletons, with 3% to 3.5% in the top ten. The sample was CD4+ T cells sorted from PBMCs, taken 45 days after the yellow fever booster vaccination. These receptors were taken from a young man who received the YFV17D yellow fever vaccine.

V usage is TRBV3-1 and J usage is TRBJ1-1; D remains unclear. The V and J ends lost 4 bases and 3 bases respectively, with 12 bases between them. The CDR3 is made up of 14 amino acids. Germline assignment: CDR1 LGHDT and CDR2 YNNKEL (reference sequence). The CDR3 reads CASSPTGGDTEAFF. The DNA for the CDR3 is TGTGCCAGCAGCCCGACGGGCGGGGACACTGAAGCTTTCTTT.

At least ten counts were recorded for this clonotype. The chain links TRBV27 to TRBJ2-1; D unresolved. V gave up 5 bases and J gave up 6 bases, with 17 bases separating them. CDR1 and CDR2 (germline): MNHEY, SMNVEV (reference sequence). CDR3 length: 15 residues. The CDR3 is CASSPTPWWVNEQFF. CDR3 sequence (DNA): TGTGCCAGCAGTCCTACCCCCTGGTGGGTCAATGAGCAGTTCTTC.

This clonotype was observed a few times. The rearrangement joins TRBV29-1 to TRBJ2-7, with D uncertain. Germline CDR1 and CDR2: SQVTM and ANQGSEA. CDR3 length: 12 amino acids. V was pared by 8 bases and J by 0 bases, with 11 bases between. The CDR3 region is CSIGRNSYEQYF. The CDR3 nucleotides are TGCAGCATTGGCAGAAACTCCTACGAGCAGTACTTC.

This clonotype appeared a few times. V usage is TRBV12-3 or TRBV12-4 and J usage is TRBJ2-5; 7 bases align to TRBD1. The CDR3 runs 12 residues. Germline trimming cut 5 bases from V and 5 bases from J; bases unmatched to any gene: 2. The CDR3 DNA is TGTGCCAGCAGTACAGGGGTGGAGACCCAGTACTTC. Translation: CASSTGVETQYF.

This clonotype turned up a few times. This chain links TRBV5-5 with TRBJ2-4; 7 positions agree with TRBD1. This CDR3 contains 13 residues. Germline CDR1 is SGHKS and CDR2 is YYEKEE (reference sequence). V gave up 4 bases and J gave up 12 bases; unmatched junction bases: 10. CDR3 sequence (DNA): TGTGCCAGCAGCATCCCGGGACAGCGAAGTCAGTACTTC. This gives the protein CASSIPGQRSQYF.

This clonotype was counted between two and nine times. The chain carries TRBV28 and TRBJ2-7; D tentatively fits TRBD1 or TRBD2 (5 bases each). The CDR3 totals 15 residues. From germline, CDR1 is MDHEN and CDR2 SYDVKM. With 1 base removed from V and 0 bases from J, the gap between germline ends came to 10 bases. Here the CDR3 reads CASSLSGGSSYEQYV. The CDR3 DNA is TGTGCCAGCAGTTTATCTGGGGGTAGCTCCTACGAGCAGTACGTC.

A few counts support this clonotype. The CDR3 sequence: CASSYTFGRLNTEAFF. The CDR3 coding sequence is TGTGCCAGCAGTTACACTTTCGGCAGACTGAACACTGAAGCTTTCTTT. The V call is TRBV6-5, the J call TRBJ1-1; D call uncertain. Per the germline V gene, CDR1 is MNHEY and CDR2 is SVGAGI. Trimming removed 2 bases at V and 0 bases at J, with 13 bases between. The CDR3 sequence is 16 residues long.

This clonotype was counted a few times. This chain connects TRBV6-5 to TRBJ1-1; D is unclear. Trimming removed 3 bases at V and 10 bases at J, with 15 bases between. Germline CDR1 and CDR2: MNHEY and SVGAGI. CDR3 length: 13 residues. The CDR3: CASSYVGIRGAFF. CDR3 sequence (DNA): TGTGCCAGCAGTTATGTGGGGATACGAGGAGCTTTCTTT.